This TCR beta chain emerged from a study of T cell responses to AZD1222 COVID-19 vaccine. The study, taken as a whole, reports: The breadth and depth of Spike-specific TCRs increased once two AZD1222 doses had been given. CD4 TCRs covered the whole spike, strongest at regions 160-218 and 743-854. White British people made up most donors, females outnumbered males, and clonal diversity was possibly underestimated.

TCRdb keeps only in-frame clones here, not all; method: immunoSEQ multiplex PCR. Of over 100,000 clones in the sample, approximately 90% are singletons; the top ten hold 1% to 1.4%. Deletions cut 7 bases from V and 8 bases from J, with 18 bases between. Germline values: CDR1 MDHEN, CDR2 SYDVKM. The CDR3 spans 14 residues. Second-dose intervals of approximately 4 or approximately 12 weeks were pooled. Regarding this clone: Its cognate antigen is unknown.

The rearrangement joins TRBV28 to TRBJ1-3, with a possible D match to TRBD1 (6 bases). The sequence derives from an adult who received the AZD1222 COVID-19 vaccine. The sequencing here drew on peripheral blood, taken 28 days after the second AZD1222 dose. The CDR3: CASTTVGEGDTIYF. The CDR3 region has the DNA TGTGCCAGCACCACTGTGGGGGAGGGGGACACCATATATTTT.